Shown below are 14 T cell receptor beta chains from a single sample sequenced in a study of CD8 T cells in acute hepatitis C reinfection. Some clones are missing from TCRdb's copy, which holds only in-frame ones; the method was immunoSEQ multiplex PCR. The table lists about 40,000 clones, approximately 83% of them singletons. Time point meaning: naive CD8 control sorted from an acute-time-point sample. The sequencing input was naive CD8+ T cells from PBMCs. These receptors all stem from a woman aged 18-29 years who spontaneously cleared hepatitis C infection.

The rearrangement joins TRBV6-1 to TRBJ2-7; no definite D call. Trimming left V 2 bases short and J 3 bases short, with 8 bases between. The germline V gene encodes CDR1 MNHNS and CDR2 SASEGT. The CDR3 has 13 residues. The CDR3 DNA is TGTGCCAGCAGTGAATCCTATAGCTACGAGCAGTACTTC. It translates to CASSESYSYEQYF.

The CDR3 protein is CASSPLDMGPQYF. The CDR3 DNA follows: TGTGCCAGCAGCCCACTTGATATGGGTCCGCAGTATTTT. The genes are TRBV7-6 and TRBJ2-3; D gene ambiguous. The CDR3 runs to 13 residues. CDR1 SGHVS and CDR2 FNYEAQ come from the germline V gene. Trimming removed 5 bases from V and 10 bases from J, with 16 bases in between.

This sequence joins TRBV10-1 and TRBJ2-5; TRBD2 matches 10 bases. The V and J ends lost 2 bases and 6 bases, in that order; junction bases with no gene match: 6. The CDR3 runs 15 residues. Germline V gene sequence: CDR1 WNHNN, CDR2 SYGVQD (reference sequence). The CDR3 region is CASSEAAGGPKTQYF. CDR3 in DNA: TGCGCCAGCAGTGAGGCAGCGGGAGGGCCGAAGACCCAGTACTTC.

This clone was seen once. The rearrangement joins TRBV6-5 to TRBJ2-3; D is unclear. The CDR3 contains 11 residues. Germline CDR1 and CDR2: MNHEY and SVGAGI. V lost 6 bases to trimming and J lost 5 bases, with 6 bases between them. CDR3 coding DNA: TGTGCCAGCAGCAGTATAGATACGCAGTATTTT. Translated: CASSSIDTQYF.

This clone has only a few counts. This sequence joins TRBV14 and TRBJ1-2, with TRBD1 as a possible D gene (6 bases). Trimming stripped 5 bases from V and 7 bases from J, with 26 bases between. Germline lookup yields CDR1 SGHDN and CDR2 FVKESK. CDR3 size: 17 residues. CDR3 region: CASSTRQAGAATGGYTF. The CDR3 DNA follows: TGTGCCAGCAGCACACGGCAGGCAGGGGCCGCAACCGGTGGCTACACCTTC.

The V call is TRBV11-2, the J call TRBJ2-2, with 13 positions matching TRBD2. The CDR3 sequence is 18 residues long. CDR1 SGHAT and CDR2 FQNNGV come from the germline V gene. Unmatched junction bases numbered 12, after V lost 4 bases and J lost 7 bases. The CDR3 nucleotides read TGTGCCAGCAGCTCCCTCCGCCGGGGACTAGCGGGATTCGGGGAGCTGTTTTTT. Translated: CASSSLRRGLAGFGELFF. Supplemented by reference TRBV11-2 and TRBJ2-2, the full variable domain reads EAGVAQSPRYKIIEKRQSVAFWCNPISGHATLYWYQQILGQGPKLLIQFQNNGVVDDSQLPKDRFSAERLKGVDSTLKIQPAKLEDSAVYLCASSSLRRGLAGFGELFFGEGSRLTVL.

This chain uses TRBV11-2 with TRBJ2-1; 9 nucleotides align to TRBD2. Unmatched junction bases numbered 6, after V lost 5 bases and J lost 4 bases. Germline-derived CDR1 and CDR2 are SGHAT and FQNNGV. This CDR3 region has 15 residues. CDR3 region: CASSASGRLYNEQFF. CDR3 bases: TGTGCCAGCAGCGCAAGCGGGAGGTTGTACAATGAGCAGTTCTTC.

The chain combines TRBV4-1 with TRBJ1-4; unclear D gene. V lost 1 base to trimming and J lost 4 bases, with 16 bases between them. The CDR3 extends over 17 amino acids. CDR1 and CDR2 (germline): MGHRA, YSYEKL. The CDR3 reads CASSQVELGSYNEKLFF. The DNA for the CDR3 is TGCGCCAGCAGCCAAGTTGAATTGGGGTCTTATAATGAAAAACTGTTTTTT.

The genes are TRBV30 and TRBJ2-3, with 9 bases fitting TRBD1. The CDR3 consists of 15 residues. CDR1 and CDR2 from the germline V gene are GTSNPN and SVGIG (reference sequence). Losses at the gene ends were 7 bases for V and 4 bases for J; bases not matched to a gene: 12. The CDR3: CALNSGQGNADTQYF. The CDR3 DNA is TGTGCCTTGAACTCTGGACAGGGGAACGCAGATACGCAGTATTTT.

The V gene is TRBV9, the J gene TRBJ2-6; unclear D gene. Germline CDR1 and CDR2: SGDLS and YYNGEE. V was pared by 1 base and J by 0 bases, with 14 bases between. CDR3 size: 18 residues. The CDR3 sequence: CASSVSASLSSGANVLTF. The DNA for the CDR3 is TGTGCCAGCAGCGTATCTGCCAGTCTTTCCTCTGGGGCCAACGTCCTGACTTTC.

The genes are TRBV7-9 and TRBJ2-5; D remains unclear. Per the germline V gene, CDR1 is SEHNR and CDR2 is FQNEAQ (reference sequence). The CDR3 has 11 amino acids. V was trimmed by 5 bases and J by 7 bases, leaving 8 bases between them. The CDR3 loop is CASSLNLTQYF. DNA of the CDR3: TGTGCCAGCAGCCTCAATTTGACCCAGTACTTC.

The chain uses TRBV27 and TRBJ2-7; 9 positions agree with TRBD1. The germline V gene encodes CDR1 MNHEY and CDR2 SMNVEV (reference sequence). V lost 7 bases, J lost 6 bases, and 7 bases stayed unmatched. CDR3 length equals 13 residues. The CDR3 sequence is CASIGQGFGEQYF. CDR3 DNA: TGTGCCAGCATCGGACAGGGGTTTGGCGAGCAGTACTTC.

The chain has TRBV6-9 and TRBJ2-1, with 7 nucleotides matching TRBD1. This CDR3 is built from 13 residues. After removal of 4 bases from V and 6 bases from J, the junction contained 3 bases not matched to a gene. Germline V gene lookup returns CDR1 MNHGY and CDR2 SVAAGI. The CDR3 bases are TGTGCCAGCAGTTTGGCAGGGGGCAATGAGCAGTTCTTC. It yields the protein CASSLAGGNEQFF.

The CDR3 DNA reads as TGTGCCAGCAGCCCTCGGGGGGCGAAGGGAGAGCAGTACTTC. This codes for CASSPRGAKGEQYF. The chain joins TRBV11-2 to TRBJ2-5, with D perhaps TRBD2 (7 bases). The germline gives CDR1 SGHAT, CDR2 FQNNGV. The CDR3 consists of 14 residues. V lost 5 bases and J 11 bases, leaving 21 bases between the germline ends.